A selection of T cell receptor beta chains follows, all from one sample in a study of beta chain features in type 1 diabetes. TCRdb's copy holds only in-frame clones and misses some; the assay was immunoSEQ multiplex PCR. This sample has roughly 400,000 clones, with approximately 15% found just once. The specimen sequenced was naive CD4+ T cells from blood. Every receptor here comes from a man aged 25-45 years in good health. The CDR3 runs from the conserved cysteine through the conserved F or W. Fields, in order: V gene, clone size, J gene, CDR3 length, D gene, CDR3 protein, CDR3 DNA. A D gene is named only where the DNA matches it firmly. Clone sizes are given selectively: once, few, many, or a class where the clone is expanded.

TRBV15,.,TRBJ1-2,16,.,CATSDMAGGFGYGYTF,TGTGCCACCAGCGATATGGCTGGCGGTTTCGGGTATGGCTACACCTTC
TRBV5-1,few,TRBJ2-3,15,TRBD1,CASSLTGASTDTQYF,TGCGCCAGCAGCTTGACAGGGGCTAGCACAGATACGCAGTATTTT
TRBV6-5,few,TRBJ2-1,15,.,CASDPRRDRFLEQFF,TGTGCCAGCGATCCCCGTCGGGATAGGTTCCTTGAGCAGTTCTTC
TRBV14,.,TRBJ2-3,16,TRBD1,CASSQDRGLSTDTQYF,TGTGCCAGCAGCCAGGACAGGGGGCTCAGCACAGATACGCAGTATTTT
TRBV20-1,.,TRBJ2-5,11,.,CSAGVRETQYF,TGCAGTGCAGGGGTCCGCGAGACCCAGTACTTC
TRBV18,.,TRBJ2-3,14,.,CASSPIQGEDTQYF,TGTGCCAGCTCACCAATTCAGGGAGAAGATACGCAGTATTTT
TRBV6-6,few,TRBJ2-1,14,.,CASIDSLSYNEQFF,TGTGCCAGCATCGACTCCCTATCCTACAATGAGCAGTTCTTC
TRBV4-3,few,TRBJ2-3,15,.,CASSRDVVVTDTQYF,TGCGCCAGCAGCCGAGACGTGGTTGTCACAGATACGCAGTATTTT
TRBV10-3,once,TRBJ2-5,17,TRBD2,CAISAGLAGYGGETQYF,TGTGCCATCAGTGCGGGACTAGCGGGGTACGGTGGAGAGACCCAGTACTTC
TRBV5-6,few,TRBJ2-1,16,TRBD2,CASSATSGRTYNEQFF,TGTGCCAGCAGCGCGACTAGCGGGAGGACGTACAATGAGCAGTTCTTC
TRBV5-4,.,TRBJ2-3,13,.,CASSRTDTDTQYF,TGTGCCAGCAGCAGAACAGACACAGATACGCAGTATTTT
TRBV4-2,.,TRBJ1-1,14,.,CASSQKGQFSQAFF,TGTGCCAGCAGCCAAAAAGGACAGTTCAGCCAAGCTTTCTTT
TRBV30,.,TRBJ2-5,14,TRBD1,CAWSLDRLRETQYF,TGTGCCTGGAGCTTGGACAGGTTACGAGAGACCCAGTACTTC
TRBV14,.,TRBJ2-3,12,.,CASSQTRDTQYF,TGTGCCAGCAGCCAAACCAGGGATACGCAGTATTTT
TRBV5-4,.,TRBJ2-4,13,.,CASSLGGTDIQYF,TGTGCCAGCAGCCTTGGGGGGACGGACATTCAGTACTTC
TRBV28,few,TRBJ1-6,18,.,CASSAGDQGWSYNSPLHF,TGTGCCAGCAGTGCGGGGGACCAGGGTTGGTCCTATAATTCACCCCTCCACTTT
TRBV28,.,TRBJ2-1,15,TRBD2,CASSRTSGAYNEQFF,TGTGCCAGCAGTCGAACTAGCGGGGCATACAATGAGCAGTTCTTC
TRBV7-2,.,TRBJ2-4,19,TRBD2,CASSLELAGGPRGKNIQYF,TGTGCCAGCAGCTTAGAACTAGCGGGAGGGCCCAGGGGCAAAAACATTCAGTACTTC
TRBV30,few,TRBJ2-3,17,TRBD2,CSWSRGLAGKLGDTQYF,TGTTCCTGGAGTAGGGGACTAGCGGGAAAACTGGGTGACACGCAGTATTTT
TRBV14,few,TRBJ2-1,15,.,CASSQTRPGYNEQFF,TGTGCCAGCAGCCAGACCAGGCCGGGATACAATGAGCAGTTCTTC
TRBV14,.,TRBJ2-5,13,.,CASSQDIVKTQYF,TGTGCCAGCAGCCAAGATATCGTAAAGACCCAGTACTTC
TRBV20-1,.,TRBJ2-1,10,.,CSAVHGRQFF,TGCAGTGCTGTTCATGGCAGGCAGTTCTTC